This TCR beta chain originates from a study of CD8+ T cells in alopecia areata (dated by TCRdb to the late 2010s). Looking at the study overall: Skin from C3H/HeJ donors with spontaneous alopecia (about 6-13 months old) was grafted onto female C3H/HeJ recipients aged roughly 6-11 weeks. To study T cell clonal expansion in alopecia areata, the researchers applied high-throughput TCRbeta sequencing to both the C3H/HeJ mouse model and human patients. Scalp clonality was compared among normal scalp (n=4), patchy alopecia areata scalp (n=8), and alopecia totalis/universalis scalp (n=8). On the human side, TCRbeta sequencing was run on scalp tissue and on sorted CD4+ and CD8+ peripheral blood T cells from healthy controls and from alopecia areata patients with either patchy or totalis/universalis disease. TCRbeta CDR3 regions were amplified by immunoSEQ multiplex PCR using 35 Vbeta forward and 13 Jbeta reverse primers. RNA came from the PAXgene miRNA kit for fixed scalp, the miRNeasy kit for PBMCs, and the RNeasy kit for mouse skin. The full study reports these points: Shared TCR sequences between patients were less evident than in mice, which may be partly attributable to HLA diversity in the patient population. Lesional scalp, especially in alopecia totalis/universalis, showed higher clonality and more expanded CD8+ clones than normal scalp, suggesting antigenic drive. Scalp TCR repertoire analysis is complicated because resident alphabeta T cells in normal human skin are also sequenced, whereas mouse skin is dominated by gammadelta T cells.

This clone turned up a few times. The antigen this receptor binds is unknown. This receptor is murine, so its gene names and germline sequences reflect the mouse genome. The read terminates 4 residues ahead of where the CDR3 ends, so the germline J gene completes it. The germline V gene encodes CDR1 FNHDT and CDR2 SITEND (reference sequence). Including cysteine and phenylalanine, the CDR3 has 14 amino acids. Part of the CDR3 DNA is given, 30 bases translated from base 1. At the junction V is shortened by 2 bases and J by 2 bases, with 9 bases in between. Cells from pooled mouse cutaneous lymph nodes were stained for CD4, CD8alpha, NKG2D, NKG2ACE and other markers and then sorted on a BD Influx. Receptors were amplified or captured by the immunoSEQ multiplex PCR assay. To provide template for TCR sequencing, every sample had RNA extracted and reverse transcribed into cDNA. SuperScript III was used for first-strand cDNA synthesis, primed with a 2:1 mix of oligo-dT and random hexamers. Amplification bias was assessed with a synthetic immune receptor repertoire, and residual bias was removed computationally. Sequencing of the libraries was done on Illumina HiSeq with 60 bp reads that cover the CDR3, reading from J toward V. Per the authors' processing: After raw reads were preprocessed to remove errors, the CDR3 was defined following IMGT conventions as running from the conserved cysteine to phenylalanine. To get clonality, Shannon entropy was normalized by log2 of the number of productive unique TCRs and the result was subtracted from 1. CD4 or CD8 identity of scalp clones was inferred by cross-referencing scalp TCRbeta sequences with sorted blood CD4 and CD8 repertoires. As stored in TCRdb, this immuneACCESS dataset retains in-frame rearrangements with V and J assigned. A fraction of the clones does not appear; measured against another copy, unresolved V genes explain less than half of the discrepancy, and the remainder lacks a known reason. V and J calls and clone size come straight from that table; D and trimming were deduced from the DNA. The sample comprises 290,000 or so clones, and every one was counted more than once. 1.2% of the sample is held by the ten biggest clonotypes.

The chain is made from TRBV19 and TRBJ2-5; D gene: possibly TRBD1, on 5 matching bases. This sequence was found in a C3H/HeJ mouse with alopecia areata. This strain has the MHC haplotype H2-k. Sequenced material: CD4+ T cells sorted from a lymph node. Partial CDR3 DNA: TGTGCCAGCAGTATGTCAGGGAGCCAAGAC. Translated, this gives CASSMSGSQD. The whole CDR3 sequence reads CASSMSGSQDTQYF.